Each of the 26 T cell receptor beta chains below was sequenced from the same sample in a study of PD-1 blockade in classical Hodgkin lymphoma. The time point here: cycle 4 day 1 (C4D1), after more than five weeks of nivolumab. No patient escaped relapse after autologous stem cell transplantation, and brentuximab vedotin exposure varied. Profiling relied on immunoSEQ multiplex PCR, and the TCRdb table lists in-frame clones only, not all of them. The repertoire holds tens of thousands of clones, with around four fifths as singletons. The sequences come from peripheral blood mononuclear cells (PBMCs), collected before the fourth cycle of nivolumab. Every receptor here comes from a human donor with classical Hodgkin lymphoma.

This sequence joins TRBV11-3 and TRBJ2-7, with 8 bases aligning to TRBD1. The germline V gene encodes CDR1 SGHNT and CDR2 YENEEA. This CDR3 comprises 14 residues. The V gene end was trimmed by 6 bases and the J gene end by 7 bases; junction bases not matched to a gene: 11. CDR3 sequence reads: CASSPRQGKIEQYF. The CDR3 DNA is TGTGCCAGCAGTCCACGACAGGGGAAGATAGAGCAGTACTTC. Full variable domain (rest looked up from reference TRBV11-3 and TRBJ2-7): EAGVVQSPRYKIIEKKQPVAFWCNPISGHNTLYWYLQNLGQGPELLIRYENEEAVDDSQLPKDRFSAERLKGVDSTLKIQPAELGDSAVYLCASSPRQGKIEQYFGPGTRLTVT.

This clone was observed a few times. The chain uses TRBV28 and TRBJ1-1; 9 nucleotides match TRBD1. The V gene end was trimmed by 2 bases and the J gene end by 5 bases; junction bases not matched to a gene: 6. Germline CDR1 MDHEN, CDR2 SYDVKM. This CDR3 is 15 amino acids long. The CDR3 sequence: CASSLPGTGITEAFF. The CDR3 DNA is TGTGCCAGCAGTTTACCCGGGACAGGGATTACTGAAGCTTTCTTT.

The V gene is TRBV5-4, the J gene TRBJ1-2; D gene unclear. Trimming took off 0 bases at V and 0 bases at J, with 18 bases between the two ends. There are 18 residues in the CDR3. The V gene's germline CDR1 is SGHNT and CDR2 YYREEE (reference sequence). Here the CDR3 reads CASSLAGPSMRANYGYTF. The CDR3 DNA reads TGTGCCAGCAGCTTGGCCGGGCCCTCGATGAGAGCTAACTATGGCTACACCTTC. Full variable domain (rest looked up from reference TRBV5-4 and TRBJ1-2): ETGVTQSPTHLIKTRGQQVTLRCSSQSGHNTVSWYQQALGQGPQFIFQYYREEENGRGNFPPRFSGLQFPNYSSELNVNALELDDSALYLCASSLAGPSMRANYGYTFGSGTRLTVV.

V and J are TRBV5-4 and TRBJ2-7; D unclear. V lost 1 base, J lost 6 bases, and 11 bases lay in between. The CDR3 runs to 13 residues. Germline V CDR1 and CDR2: SGHNT, YYREEE (reference sequence). CDR3 residues: CASSLSGVGEQYF. DNA of the CDR3: TGTGCCAGCAGCTTGAGTGGGGTGGGCGAGCAGTACTTC.

The chain links TRBV19 to TRBJ2-7, with 8 bases identical to TRBD1. The CDR3 sequence is 13 residues long. CDR1 and CDR2 from the germline V gene are LNHDA and SQIVND (reference sequence). V lost 5 bases and J lost 5; bases outside the gene matches: 5. The CDR3 sequence is CASSRQGANEQYF. The CDR3, as DNA: TGTGCCAGTAGTCGGCAGGGGGCTAACGAGCAGTACTTC.

CDR3 amino acids: CASSAQGAPYEQYF. For the CDR3, the DNA is TGTGCCAGCTCGGCACAGGGGGCCCCCTACGAGCAGTACTTC. The V call is TRBV2, the J call TRBJ2-5; 9 bases map to TRBD1. The end of the DNA is better explained by TRBJ2-7, so the J call may be wrong. The CDR3 runs 14 residues. Germline CDR1 SNHLY, CDR2 FYNNEI.

This chain connects TRBV10-3 to TRBJ1-1; D is undetermined. Germline CDR1 reads ENHRY; CDR2 reads SYGVKD. The ends were cut back, 0 bases at V and 0 bases at J, with 8 bases in the middle. The CDR3 has 15 amino acids. The CDR3 sequence is CAISESLSVNTEAFF. The DNA for the CDR3 is TGTGCCATCAGTGAGTCACTTTCAGTGAACACTGAAGCTTTCTTT.

This chain links TRBV27 with TRBJ1-5, with 7 bases lining up with TRBD1. Germline CDR1 is MNHEY and CDR2 is SMNVEV (reference sequence). CDR3 size: 14 residues. The V gene end was trimmed by 5 bases and the J gene end by 7 bases; junction bases not matched to a gene: 8. CDR3 coding DNA: TGTGCCAGCAGTCCGCTACAGGGGCGACAGCCCCAGCATTTT. Its translation: CASSPLQGRQPQHF.

CDR3 residues: CASSFLTATGGYTF. The CDR3 DNA sequence: TGTGCCAGCAGCTTTTTGACAGCCACGGGTGGCTACACCTTC. The rearrangement uses TRBV9 and TRBJ1-2; maybe TRBD1 (5 bases). This CDR3 is 14 amino acids long. The germline gives CDR1 SGDLS, CDR2 YYNGEE. V was clipped by 4 bases and J by 7 bases, with 17 bases between them.

This chain uses TRBV7-8 with TRBJ1-1, with D uncertain. Germline CDR1 SGHVS, CDR2 FQNEAQ. Trimming removed 4 bases at V and 3 bases at J, with 15 bases between. The CDR3 sequence is 15 residues long. CDR3 nucleotides: TGTGCCAGCAGCTCTATTACATATTCGGACACTGAAGCTTTCTTT. The encoded protein is CASSSITYSDTEAFF.

This chain joins TRBV11-2 and TRBJ1-5; no reliable D call. The CDR3 spans 13 residues. CDR1 and CDR2 (germline): SGHAT, FQNNGV. V was trimmed by 0 bases and J by 6 bases, leaving 6 bases between them. The CDR3: CASSLDLSQPQHF. The CDR3 DNA reads as TGTGCCAGCAGCTTAGATTTAAGTCAGCCCCAGCATTTT.

This clone was counted once. The chain links TRBV7-2 to TRBJ2-7, with TRBD1 identical over 9 bases. After removal of 5 bases from V and 2 bases from J, the junction contained 7 bases not matched to a gene. The CDR3 has 15 residues. CDR1 and CDR2 from the germline V gene are SGHTA and FQGNSA. For the CDR3, the DNA is TGTGCCAGCAGCCCTTCGGGACAGGGACCCTACGAGCAGTACTTC. Translating it yields CASSPSGQGPYEQYF.

The sample holds one count of this clone. The chain employs TRBV7-9 and TRBJ2-6; D gene uncertain. The V end lost 2 bases, the J end lost 0 bases, and 5 bases lay between the germline ends. The CDR3 extends over 15 amino acids. In germline, CDR1 is SEHNR, CDR2 FQNEAQ (reference sequence). CDR3 bases: TGTGCCAGCAGCTTATTTCTCTCTGGGGCCAACGTCCTGACTTTC. Its protein is CASSLFLSGANVLTF.

This rearrangement joins TRBV2 to TRBJ2-3; D remains unclear. Germline V CDR1 and CDR2: SNHLY, FYNNEI. The CDR3 covers 14 residues. Trimming removed 7 bases from V and 2 bases from J, with 13 bases in between. The CDR3 region is CASTGPSFTDTQYF. In DNA, the CDR3 is TGTGCCAGCACAGGACCAAGTTTCACAGATACGCAGTATTTT.

V usage is TRBV9 and J usage is TRBJ1-1, with TRBD1 matching 9 bases. The V gene's germline CDR1 is SGDLS and CDR2 YYNGEE. The CDR3 sequence is 13 residues long. The V segment lost 9 bases and the J segment 3 bases; nucleotides outside the gene matches: 6. CDR3 in DNA: TGTGCCACGACAGGGGGAGGACACACTGAAGCTTTCTTT. Translating gives CATTGGGHTEAFF.

This clone was detected only a few times. The CDR3 sequence: CASSLGQGAGYGYTF. Here the CDR3 DNA reads TGTGCCAGCAGCTTAGGACAGGGGGCTGGCTATGGCTACACCTTC. The chain employs TRBV7-2 and TRBJ1-2; 10 bases fit TRBD1. Germline V CDR1 and CDR2: SGHTA, FQGNSA. Trimming removed 1 base from V and 4 bases from J; junction bases left unmatched: 3. CDR3 size: 15 residues.

V usage is TRBV4-3 and J usage is TRBJ1-2; no firm D call. Trimming shortened V by 0 bases and J by 2 bases, and 10 bases separated the two germline ends. Germline values: CDR1 LGHNA, CDR2 YSLEER. CDR3 length: 15 residues. DNA for the CDR3: TGCGCCAGCAGCCAAGATCCGGACGGGAACTATGGCTACACCTTC. This translates into CASSQDPDGNYGYTF.

The chain combines TRBV6-1 with TRBJ1-2, with 8 bases matching TRBD1. The V segment lost 4 bases and the J segment 4 bases; nucleotides outside the gene matches: 11. This CDR3 has 16 amino acids. Germline-derived CDR1 and CDR2 are MNHNS and SASEGT. CDR3: CASSVLNRGASYGYTF. The CDR3 DNA follows: TGTGCCAGCAGTGTCCTCAACAGGGGGGCCTCCTATGGCTACACCTTC.

V usage is TRBV27 and J usage is TRBJ2-5; no reliable D call. Trimming took 5 bases from V and 2 from J, leaving 12 bases between them. This CDR3 has 14 amino acids. The germline V gene encodes CDR1 MNHEY and CDR2 SMNVEV (reference sequence). CDR3 sequence (DNA): TGTGCCAGCAGTCCCCCAGGTCTGCAAGAGACCCAGTACTTC. Encoded protein: CASSPPGLQETQYF.

The gene calls are TRBV7-3 and TRBJ1-2; 10 nucleotides agree with TRBD1. Germline CDR1 is SGHTA and CDR2 is FQGTGA. Losses at the gene ends were 5 bases for V and 7 bases for J; bases not matched to a gene: 13. This CDR3 contains 16 residues. The CDR3 sequence: CASSRVGQGESPGYTF. The CDR3 DNA sequence: TGTGCCAGCAGCCGAGTAGGACAGGGGGAATCTCCTGGCTACACCTTC. Drawing the rest from reference TRBV7-3 and TRBJ1-2, the complete variable domain is GAGVSQTPSNKVTEKGKYVELRCDPISGHTALYWYRQSLGQGPEFLIYFQGTGAADDSGLPNDRFFAVRPEGSVSTLKIQRTERGDSAVYLCASSRVGQGESPGYTFGSGTRLTVV.

V gene TRBV20-1 combines with J gene TRBJ1-1, with TRBD1 matching 8 bases. V was clipped by 7 bases and J by 9 bases; unmatched bases: 7. CDR3 length: 11 amino acids. Germline values: CDR1 DFQATT, CDR2 SNEGSKA (reference sequence). The CDR3 DNA is TGCAGTGTGCCGGGACAGGCTCAAGCTTTCTTT. This sequence encodes CSVPGQAQAFF.

By share, this clone ranks as medium-sized. The chain combines TRBV29-1 with TRBJ2-1; 12 bases agree with TRBD2. Losses at the gene ends were 7 bases for V and 5 bases for J; bases not matched to a gene: 6. Germline CDR1 and CDR2: SQVTM and ANQGSEA. The CDR3 contains 14 residues. The CDR3: CSARLAGANNEQFF. The CDR3 nucleotides read TGCAGCGCTCGACTAGCGGGGGCGAACAATGAGCAGTTCTTC.

This sequence joins TRBV28 and TRBJ1-4; 7 positions agree with TRBD1. This CDR3 is built from 15 residues. Germline loops: CDR1 MDHEN, CDR2 SYDVKM. With 3 bases clipped from V and 3 bases from J, the junction kept 4 bases outside the gene matches. DNA for the CDR3: TGTGCCAGCAGTTTGACCGGGACAGCTAATGAAAAACTGTTTTTT. This codes for CASSLTGTANEKLFF. Together with reference TRBV28 and TRBJ1-4, the CDR3 gives the full variable domain: DVKVTQSSRYLVKRTGEKVFLECVQDMDHENMFWYRQDPGLGLRLIYFSYDVKMKEKGDIPEGYSVSREKKERFSLILESASTNQTSMYLCASSLTGTANEKLFFGSGTQLSVL.

The J gene is TRBJ1-2, the V gene TRBV29-1; 9 nucleotides align to TRBD1. CDR3 size: 13 residues. CDR1 and CDR2 from the germline V gene are SQVTM and ANQGSEA. With 4 bases clipped from V and 7 bases from J, the junction kept 7 bases outside the gene matches. In DNA, the CDR3 is TGCAGCGTTGCGGTCGGGACAGGGTCTGGCTACACCTTC. Its protein product is CSVAVGTGSGYTF.

This clone was recorded only once. This chain connects TRBV14 to TRBJ2-2; D is uncertain. Trimming left V 3 bases short and J 5 bases short, with 10 bases between. The CDR3 is 14 residues long. The germline CDR1 and CDR2 sequences are SGHDN and FVKESK. The CDR3 reads CASSQQMGTGELFF. CDR3 coding DNA: TGTGCCAGCAGCCAGCAGATGGGTACCGGGGAGCTGTTTTTT. Full variable domain (outside the CDR3, taken from reference TRBV14 and TRBJ2-2): EAGVTQFPSHSVIEKGQTVTLRCDPISGHDNLYWYRRVMGKEIKFLLHFVKESKQDESGMPNNRFLAERTGGTYSTLKVQPAELEDSGVYFCASSQQMGTGELFFGEGSRLTVL.

The V call is TRBV14, the J call TRBJ1-3; D is undetermined. This CDR3 is 12 amino acids long. Deletions cut 1 base from V and 5 bases from J, with 3 bases between. CDR1 and CDR2 from the germline V gene are SGHDN and FVKESK. The CDR3 DNA sequence: TGTGCCAGCAGCCAAGGAAGAAACACCATATATTTT. It is translated as CASSQGRNTIYF.